Following are 27 T cell receptor beta chains from one sample sequenced in a study of CD8 T cells in ankylosing spondylitis. TCRdb fed the 5' RACE reads into MiXCR, producing one record per CDR3 protein. The sample has roughly 250,000 distinct CDR3 sequences, around 7.8% seen once. Material: blood, either unsorted or a sorted T cell fraction (not recorded which). These receptors were taken from a male donor with ankylosing spondylitis or in good health (not recorded which).

The gene calls are TRBV5-6 and TRBJ2-7; 7 bases fit TRBD1. CDR3 length: 14 amino acids. The V and J ends lost 2 bases and 2 bases, in that order; junction bases with no gene match: 4. The V gene's germline CDR1 is SGHDT and CDR2 YYEEEE. The CDR3 sequence is CASSFRGQPYEQYF. The CDR3 nucleotides read TGTGCCAGCAGCTTTAGGGGACAGCCCTACGAGCAGTACTTC.

This clonotype was seen at least ten times. The chain combines TRBV7-2 with TRBJ2-5; D is undetermined. Germline V lookup: CDR1 SGHTA, CDR2 FQGNSA. V dropped 1 base and J dropped 5 bases, with 14 bases sitting between them. This CDR3 is built from 15 residues. The DNA of the CDR3 is TGTGCCAGCAGCTTAGATCCAGGAGCTCGGGAGACCCAGTACTTC. Translated, it gives CASSLDPGARETQYF.

This clonotype has just a few counts. The rearrangement joins TRBV6-6 to TRBJ2-5; no definite D call. The V end was cut by 4 bases, the J end by 2 bases, with 5 bases between. The CDR3 consists of 12 residues. The germline V gene has CDR1 MNHNY and CDR2 SVGAGI (reference sequence). The CDR3 DNA reads as TGTGCCAGCAGTTCCCAACAAGAGACCCAGTACTTC. Protein product: CASSSQQETQYF.

The table lists this clonotype with many counts. The gene calls are TRBV20-1 and TRBJ2-2, with D tentatively TRBD2 (5 bases). The CDR3 runs to 13 residues. V was trimmed by 3 bases and J by 5 bases, leaving 10 bases between them. Germline assignment: CDR1 DFQATT and CDR2 SNEGSKA (reference sequence). CDR3 nucleotides: TGCAGTGCTAGTCGAGCGGAAACCGGGGAGCTGTTTTTT. It specifies CSASRAETGELFF.

This clonotype was seen at least ten times. The J gene is TRBJ1-1, the V gene TRBV20-1; no definite D call. This CDR3 has 14 amino acids. Germline V gene lookup returns CDR1 DFQATT and CDR2 SNEGSKA (reference sequence). The V end lost 0 bases, the J end lost 1 base, and 9 bases lay between the germline ends. In nucleotides, the CDR3 is TGCAGTGCTAGAGATTTCGGATCGAACACTGAAGCTTTCTTT. This translates into CSARDFGSNTEAFF.

This clonotype showed up many times. This chain joins TRBV5-1 and TRBJ2-5; 7 bases map to TRBD2. CDR3 length: 15 residues. V lost 3 bases, J lost 5 bases, and 10 bases stayed unmatched. From germline, CDR1 is SGHRS and CDR2 YFSETQ. In nucleotides, the CDR3 is TGCGCCAGCAGCTCAAGAGCGGGGAGGGTTGAGACCCAGTACTTC. Its translation: CASSSRAGRVETQYF.

The sample holds many counts of this clonotype. The J gene is TRBJ2-5, the V gene TRBV20-1, with 8 bases identical to TRBD1. CDR1 is DFQATT, CDR2 SNEGSKA, per germline (reference sequence). The CDR3 has 12 amino acids. The V gene end was trimmed by 6 bases and the J gene end by 4 bases; junction bases not matched to a gene: 4. The CDR3 DNA is TGCAGTGCCTGGACAGGGCTAGAGACCCAGTACTTC. Protein product: CSAWTGLETQYF.

This clonotype was observed a few times. The CDR3 DNA reads TGTGCCTGGAGTCCTCTTAACGTCCTGACTTTC. Amino acids: CAWSPLNVLTF. The V call is TRBV30, the J call TRBJ2-6; D gene unclear. This CDR3 is built from 11 residues. Germline V gene sequence: CDR1 GTSNPN, CDR2 SVGIG (reference sequence). V lost 2 bases and J lost 10, with 6 bases in between. The complete variable domain, with remaining parts taken from reference TRBV30 and TRBJ2-6, reads SQTIHQWPATLVQPVGSPLSLECTVEGTSNPNLYWYRQAAGRGLQLLFYSVGIGQISSEVPQNLSASRPQDRQFILSSKKLLLSDSGFYLCAWSPLNVLTFGAGSRLTVL.

This clonotype was counted ten times or more. The chain links TRBV7-8 to TRBJ2-1, with 10 bases aligning to TRBD2. V lost 5 bases and J lost 3; bases outside the gene matches: 10. The CDR3 totals 17 residues. Germline lookup yields CDR1 SGHVS and CDR2 FQNEAQ. This CDR3 is CASSPLSGRAHYNEQFF. The CDR3, as DNA: TGTGCCAGCAGCCCTCTAAGCGGGAGGGCCCACTACAATGAGCAGTTCTTC.

This clonotype was found many times. The J gene is TRBJ1-1, the V gene TRBV15, with 7 nucleotides matching TRBD1. The CDR3 consists of 14 residues. Germline V gene lookup returns CDR1 LNHNV and CDR2 YYDKDF (reference sequence). J gave up 5 bases and V 5 bases, and 8 bases lay outside the gene matches. CDR3 loop: CATSVRQGGTEAFF. Written as DNA, the CDR3 is TGTGCCACCAGCGTCCGACAGGGAGGGACTGAAGCTTTCTTT.

At least ten counts were recorded for this clonotype. The chain links TRBV7-9 to TRBJ1-1; possibly TRBD1 for D (5 bases). V dropped 7 bases and J dropped 8 bases, with 11 bases sitting between them. The CDR3 contains 11 residues. Germline loops: CDR1 SEHNR, CDR2 FQNEAQ (reference sequence). The CDR3 region is CASTWGPEAFF. Here the CDR3 DNA reads TGTGCCAGCACTTGGGGCCCCGAAGCTTTCTTT.

This clonotype was recorded at least ten times. This sequence joins TRBV5-5 and TRBJ2-1; D remains ambiguous. CDR3 length equals 14 residues. CDR1 is SGHKS and CDR2 is YYEKEE in the germline V gene (reference sequence). Trimming removed 5 bases at V and 0 bases at J, with 9 bases between. The CDR3 reads CASSTDHSYNEQFF. The CDR3 nucleotides are TGTGCCAGCAGTACGGACCACTCCTACAATGAGCAGTTCTTC.

There are many counts of this clonotype. This rearrangement joins TRBV27 to TRBJ1-2; 11 nucleotides agree with TRBD1. V lost 5 bases, J lost 7 bases, and 6 bases stayed unmatched. The CDR3 sequence is 14 residues long. Germline CDR1 MNHEY, CDR2 SMNVEV (reference sequence). The CDR3 region has the DNA TGTGCCAGCAGTCCCGGGACAGGGGGTGGTGGCTACACCTTC. It is translated as CASSPGTGGGGYTF.

This clonotype was counted ten times or more. The chain uses TRBV29-1 and TRBJ2-1; the D is unclear. Trimming left V 2 bases short and J 10 bases short, with 9 bases between. From germline, CDR1 is SQVTM and CDR2 ANQGSEA. The CDR3 runs 11 residues. The CDR3 loop is CSVEFPQEQFF. The DNA of the CDR3 is TGCAGCGTTGAATTCCCTCAGGAGCAGTTCTTC.

This clonotype appeared many times. The V gene is TRBV5-1, the J gene TRBJ2-2, with D uncertain. This CDR3 contains 15 residues. V was trimmed by 1 base and J by 1 base, leaving 8 bases between them. The germline V gene has CDR1 SGHRS and CDR2 YFSETQ. CDR3 sequence (DNA): TGCGCCAGCAGCTTGAGTAGCAGGAACACCGGGGAGCTGTTTTTT. It translates to CASSLSSRNTGELFF. Supplemented by reference TRBV5-1 and TRBJ2-2, the full variable domain reads KAGVTQTPRYLIKTRGQQVTLSCSPISGHRSVSWYQQTPGQGLQFLFEYFSETQRNKGNFPGRFSGRQFSNSRSEMNVSTLELGDSALYLCASSLSSRNTGELFFGEGSRLTVL.

This clonotype was counted ten times or more. The V and J genes are TRBV10-3 and TRBJ2-3; D could derive from TRBD1 or TRBD2 (5 bases each). V was clipped by 9 bases and J by 5 bases, with 12 bases between them. Germline CDR1 is ENHRY and CDR2 is SYGVKD. The CDR3 covers 12 residues. In nucleotides, the CDR3 is TGTGCCATACTAGGGGTCCGAGATACGCAGTATTTT. As protein: CAILGVRDTQYF.

This clonotype was found many times. The gene calls are TRBV7-9 and TRBJ2-1, with 12 bases aligning to TRBD2. Unmatched junction bases numbered 8, after V lost 3 bases and J lost 8 bases. CDR3 size: 16 residues. Germline CDR1 is SEHNR and CDR2 is FQNEAQ (reference sequence). The CDR3 DNA sequence: TGTGCCAGCAGCTTTCCAACTAGCGGGAGGTCAGATGAGCAGTTCTTC. Translated: CASSFPTSGRSDEQFF.

This clonotype was recorded many times. The J gene is TRBJ2-5, the V gene TRBV12-3 or TRBV12-4; either TRBD1 or TRBD2 may supply D (5 bases each). The CDR3 loop spans 13 amino acids. Trimming removed 6 bases from V and 4 bases from J, with 12 bases in between. The CDR3 spells CASRTGPPETQYF. The DNA for the CDR3 is TGTGCCAGCAGAACGGGACCGCCAGAGACCCAGTACTTC.

At least ten counts were recorded for this clonotype. This chain links TRBV10-3 with TRBJ2-5; 8 bases align to TRBD2. The germline gives CDR1 ENHRY, CDR2 SYGVKD. V shed 6 bases and J 5 bases; nucleotides not matched to a gene: 5. The CDR3 is 13 residues long. CDR3 amino acids: CAIRAGDQETQYF. In nucleotides, the CDR3 is TGTGCCATCAGAGCGGGGGATCAGGAGACCCAGTACTTC.

This clonotype occurred many times. The V and J genes are TRBV18 and TRBJ2-1, with D possibly matching TRBD2 (6 bases). V gave up 1 base and J gave up 10 bases, with 14 bases separating them. Germline V CDR1 and CDR2: KGHSH, LQKENI. The CDR3 totals 14 residues. The DNA for the CDR3 is TGTGCCAGCTCACCACGGGACTCCCCACGAGAGCAGTTCTTC. It codes for CASSPRDSPREQFF.

This clonotype has ten or more counts. The gene calls are TRBV30 and TRBJ2-7; D is undetermined. The CDR3 length is 12 residues. Germline V gene lookup returns CDR1 GTSNPN and CDR2 SVGIG (reference sequence). V lost 5 bases, J lost 2 bases, and 10 bases lay in between. DNA for the CDR3: TGTGCCTGGTCCGGTGTTCCCTACGAGCAGTACTTC. Protein: CAWSGVPYEQYF.

This clonotype was recorded many times. The chain has TRBV6-2 or TRBV6-3 and TRBJ1-2, with unresolved D. CDR1 and CDR2 (germline): MNHEY, SVGEGT. V lost 8 bases and J lost 8, with 12 bases in between. The CDR3 extends over 11 amino acids. The DNA for the CDR3 is TGTGCCAGCGCGGAAATCAGGGGCTACACCTTC. It encodes CASAEIRGYTF.

This clonotype was counted at least ten times. The V call is TRBV12-3 or TRBV12-4, the J call TRBJ2-3; D perhaps matches TRBD2 (6 bases). Trimming removed 3 bases from V and 6 bases from J, with 13 bases in between. CDR3 size: 14 residues. CDR3 sequence: CASSFGSRGDTQYF. The CDR3 DNA follows: TGTGCCAGCAGTTTCGGGAGTCGAGGTGATACGCAGTATTTT.

J is TRBJ2-7 and V is TRBV27; 9 bases align to TRBD1. V lost 6 bases, J lost 6 bases, and 9 bases stayed unmatched. Germline CDR1 MNHEY, CDR2 SMNVEV (reference sequence). The CDR3 is 14 residues long. The CDR3 DNA reads as TGTGCCAGCAGGCCAGGGACAGGGAGTCGCGAGCAGTACTTC. Its protein is CASRPGTGSREQYF.

This clonotype was seen ten or more times. J is TRBJ2-1 and V is TRBV20-1; 9 bases are a match to TRBD1. The CDR3 extends over 16 amino acids. Germline V gene sequence: CDR1 DFQATT, CDR2 SNEGSKA (reference sequence). Losses at the gene ends were 5 bases for V and 5 bases for J; bases not matched to a gene: 13. CDR3 DNA sequence: TGCAGTGCTCCTCACGACCGGGACAGGGCTCACAATGAGCAGTTCTTC. This sequence encodes CSAPHDRDRAHNEQFF.

This clonotype was seen many times. The chain links TRBV20-1 to TRBJ2-1; D unresolved. This CDR3 has 14 amino acids. V was clipped by 1 base and J by 0 bases, with 7 bases between them. CDR1 is DFQATT, CDR2 SNEGSKA, per germline (reference sequence). The CDR3 region is CSARGLSSYNEQFF. The DNA of the CDR3 is TGCAGTGCTAGAGGCCTAAGCTCCTACAATGAGCAGTTCTTC.

Comment on this clonotype: At one end the junction does not follow the germline gene, possibly because of a read error. The V gene is TRBV7-8, the J gene TRBJ2-1; 8 bases fit TRBD2. Germline V gene lookup returns CDR1 SGHVS and CDR2 FQNEAQ. The CDR3 length is 16 residues. The CDR3 sequence: CTSSLEAGGVKDEQFF. In DNA form, the CDR3 reads TGTACCAGCAGCTTAGAGGCGGGAGGCGTAAAGGATGAGCAGTTCTTC. Full variable domain (outside the CDR3, taken from reference TRBV7-8 and TRBJ2-1): GAGVSQSPRYKVAKRGQDVALRCDPISGHVSLFWYQQALGQGPEFLTYFQNEAQLDKSGLPSDRFFAERPEGSVSTLKIQRTQQEDSAVYLCTSSLEAGGVKDEQFFGPGTRLTVL.